Described below is a single TCR beta chain sequence and its context. Its target is not known. V was pared by 7 bases and J by 8 bases, with 7 bases of the junction left unmatched. Germline V CDR1 and CDR2: MGHDK, SYGVNS. The CDR3 extends over 13 amino acids. Assay used: immunoSEQ multiplex PCR; TCRdb lists only in-frame clones, some missing. The table shows 41,000 or so clones, with about four fifths occurring only once. The data are from a study of a mutant IDH1 vaccine in newly diagnosed glioma. The time point here: week 23, last vaccination. Doses of 300 ug of mutant IDH1 20-mer peptide were given with topical imiquimod.

The receptor was isolated from a woman aged 40 to 50 with glioma. Some clones in this sample may be carry-over from other donors' samples. Sample: PBMCs, taken from a glioma patient whose treatment included an IDH1 peptide vaccine. The chain combines TRBV25-1 with TRBJ1-4, with 7 bases matching TRBD1. The CDR3 sequence: CASKDRFFEKLFF. The DNA of the CDR3 is TGTGCCAGCAAGGACAGGTTTTTCGAAAAACTGTTTTTT.